This T cell receptor (beta chain) was identified during a study of a mutant IDH1 vaccine in newly diagnosed glioma. Germline CDR1 reads GTSNPN; CDR2 reads SVGIG (reference sequence). V shed 2 bases and J 8 bases; nucleotides not matched to a gene: 2. The CDR3 has 12 amino acids. In the case of this clone: Its target is unknown.

Method: immunoSEQ multiplex PCR; TCRdb's copy keeps in-frame clones and lacks some. The sample carries around 80,000 clones, 85% recorded once. The time point was: week 23, last vaccination. Topical imiquimod accompanied each vaccine dose, which consisted of 300 ug of mutant IDH1 20-mer peptide. The sequencing used PBMCs, collected from a glioma patient whose treatment included an IDH1 peptide vaccine. This receptor was obtained from a woman aged 45 to 65 with glioma. The V and J genes are TRBV30 and TRBJ1-1; 10 bases align to TRBD1. In DNA, the CDR3 is TGTGCCTGGAGTAGGACAGGGGGAGAAGCTTTCTTT. The encoded protein is CAWSRTGGEAFF. Full variable domain (outside the CDR3, taken from reference TRBV30 and TRBJ1-1): SQTIHQWPATLVQPVGSPLSLECTVEGTSNPNLYWYRQAAGRGLQLLFYSVGIGQISSEVPQNLSASRPQDRQFILSSKKLLLSDSGFYLCAWSRTGGEAFFGQGTRLTVV.